The 13 T cell receptor beta chains given below trace back to one sample, sequenced in a study of cytomegalovirus exposure and HLA in healthy donors (TCRdb year 2017). Library construction relied on the immunoSEQ multiplex PCR assay. The multiplex PCR relied on a mix of 60 forward primers for TCR Vbeta segments and 13 reverse primers for TCR Jbeta segments. TCRdb carries this immuneACCESS record with in-frame sequences only. Its versions omit some clonotypes, under half of them owing to an unresolved V gene in the studies checked, with the rest unexplained. The sample table holds more than 140,000 clones, of which around 79% were seen once. Of the sample, roughly 0.7% is held by the ten largest clones. Sequencing was carried out using PBMCs. The receptor source for this set is a male donor in good health and CMV-seronegative.

The chain couples TRBV28 to TRBJ1-2, with 8 nucleotides matching TRBD1. CDR1 is MDHEN, CDR2 SYDVKM, per germline. The trim removed 5 bases at V and 6 bases at J, leaving 8 bases unmatched. The CDR3 runs to 14 residues. The CDR3 spells CASSPSGGAHGYTF. The CDR3 region has the DNA TGTGCCAGCAGTCCCTCAGGGGGCGCCCATGGCTACACCTTC.

V and J are TRBV27 and TRBJ2-3, with 8 bases aligning to TRBD2. The length of the CDR3 is 16 residues. Germline V gene sequence: CDR1 MNHEY, CDR2 SMNVEV (reference sequence). The V gene end was trimmed by 5 bases and the J gene end by 2 bases; junction bases not matched to a gene: 9. CDR3 in amino acids: CASSPFSGLDTDTQYF. Written as DNA, the CDR3 is TGTGCCAGCAGTCCTTTTTCGGGACTAGACACAGATACGCAGTATTTT.

Details on this clone: Sequence at one end of the junction differs from germline and may be a read error. The V call is TRBV4-1, the J call TRBJ2-7; 9 nucleotides line up with TRBD1. The CDR3 length is 15 residues. The germline gives CDR1 MGHRA, CDR2 YSYEKL. The CDR3: CASSPYSTGGSERYF. Written as DNA, the CDR3 is TGCGCCAGCAGCCCGTACTCGACAGGGGGAAGCGAGCGGTACTTC.

The rearrangement joins TRBV19 to TRBJ2-2, with D possibly being TRBD1 (6 bases). This CDR3 has 16 amino acids. The germline CDR1 and CDR2 sequences are LNHDA and SQIVND (reference sequence). With 3 bases removed from V and 2 bases from J, the gap between germline ends came to 13 bases. The CDR3 sequence is CASSIRGGPNTGELFF. CDR3 nucleotides: TGTGCCAGTAGTATTAGAGGGGGACCAAACACCGGGGAGCTGTTTTTT.

The chain joins TRBV18 to TRBJ2-3; perhaps TRBD2 as D (6 bases). The CDR3 spans 14 residues. Germline CDR1 and CDR2: KGHSH and LQKENI. V was shortened by 4 bases and J by 3 bases, with 11 bases between the two germline ends. The CDR3 loop reads CASSRDGGTDTQYF. DNA for the CDR3: TGTGCCAGCTCACGGGACGGGGGAACAGATACGCAGTATTTT.

The chain uses TRBV4-3 and TRBJ2-1; TRBD2 agrees at 16 bases. Looked up from germline, CDR1 is LGHNA and CDR2 is YSLEER. CDR3 size: 19 residues. V gave up 1 base and J gave up 8 bases; unmatched junction bases: 11. For the CDR3, the DNA is TGCGCCAGCAGCCAAGGGCTAGGGACTAGCGGGAGGGGGTTTGATGAGCAGTTCTTC. Its translation is CASSQGLGTSGRGFDEQFF.

Here the CDR3 DNA reads TGCGCCAGCAGCCACCGCTTCGAGAATAGCCACAATGAGCAGTTCTTC. Protein product: CASSHRFENSHNEQFF. The V call is TRBV4-1, the J call TRBJ2-1, with D hard to call. Germline V gene data show CDR1 as MGHRA and CDR2 as YSYEKL. CDR3 length: 16 residues. Trimming pared 3 bases from V and 5 bases from J, leaving 17 bases between.

The V gene is TRBV30, the J gene TRBJ1-4; D is unclear. CDR1 and CDR2 from the germline V gene are GTSNPN and SVGIG (reference sequence). The CDR3 sequence is 14 residues long. Trimming removed 0 bases from V and 7 bases from J, with 12 bases in between. The CDR3 nucleotides are TGTGCCTGGAGTGTACGGAGTCAAGGTGAAAAACTGTTTTTT. This sequence encodes CAWSVRSQGEKLFF.

This clone was recorded a few times. The chain uses TRBV27 and TRBJ1-2; 8 nucleotides align to TRBD1. Germline V lookup: CDR1 MNHEY, CDR2 SMNVEV (reference sequence). The CDR3 totals 14 residues. V lost 6 bases to trimming and J lost 8 bases; unmatched junction nucleotides: 11. The CDR3 here is CASRGLTGARGYTF. For the CDR3, the DNA is TGTGCCAGCAGGGGCCTGACAGGGGCAAGGGGCTACACCTTC.

This clone showed up just a few times. The chain combines TRBV6-5 with TRBJ2-5; 7 bases align to TRBD1. Trimming cost V 6 bases and J 5 bases; bases outside gene matches: 6. Germline CDR1 is MNHEY and CDR2 is SVGAGI. The CDR3 covers 13 residues. The CDR3 nucleotides are TGTGCCAGCAGGAACAGGGGTATTGAGACCCAGTACTTC. Its protein is CASRNRGIETQYF.

This rearrangement joins TRBV6-1 to TRBJ1-1; D not certain. V was clipped by 4 bases and J by 0 bases, with 6 bases between them. The CDR3 has 13 amino acids. Germline CDR1 MNHNS, CDR2 SASEGT. The CDR3 region has the DNA TGTGCCAGCAGTGTTCTAGTGAACACTGAAGCTTTCTTT. It is translated as CASSVLVNTEAFF.

The table lists this clone with a few counts. The V call is TRBV30, the J call TRBJ2-7; D possibly corresponds to TRBD2 (7 bases). CDR1 GTSNPN and CDR2 SVGIG come from the germline V gene (reference sequence). Trimming took off 8 bases at V and 4 bases at J, with 21 bases between the two ends. The CDR3 runs to 14 residues. For the CDR3, the DNA is TGTGCCGGGCGTAAAGGGGGGGGCTTGTACGAGCAGTACTTC. Translation gives CAGRKGGGLYEQYF.

J is TRBJ1-1 and V is TRBV7-9; 7 bases line up with TRBD1. This CDR3 contains 11 residues. The V and J ends lost 6 bases and 9 bases, in that order; junction bases with no gene match: 4. In germline, CDR1 is SEHNR, CDR2 FQNEAQ (reference sequence). CDR3 amino acids: CASRETGQAFF. The CDR3 bases are TGTGCCAGCAGAGAGACAGGGCAAGCTTTCTTT.